The clone carrying this T cell receptor beta chain was seen at least ten times. Germline V CDR1 and CDR2: ENHRY, SYGVKD. After removal of 8 bases from V and 4 bases from J, the junction contained 9 bases not matched to a gene. The CDR3 consists of 14 residues. The data stem from a study of T cells in Graves' hyperthyroidism and ophthalmopathy. TCR beta CDR3 regions were amplified from RNA transcripts. HTBI primers drove first-round RT-PCR of the TCR CDR3. TCRdb passed the multiplex PCR reads through MiXCR, listing each CDR3 protein once. The sample holds about 520,000 distinct CDR3 sequences, 20% seen once.

The sequenced sample was blood. The gene calls are TRBV10-3 and TRBJ2-7; TRBD1 aligns across 9 bases. The clonotype was recovered from a man between 18 and 35 years old with Graves' hyperthyroidism. Here the CDR3 DNA reads TGTGCCATCCGTGGGACAGGGAGTACGTACGAGCAGTACTTC. This sequence encodes CAIRGTGSTYEQYF.